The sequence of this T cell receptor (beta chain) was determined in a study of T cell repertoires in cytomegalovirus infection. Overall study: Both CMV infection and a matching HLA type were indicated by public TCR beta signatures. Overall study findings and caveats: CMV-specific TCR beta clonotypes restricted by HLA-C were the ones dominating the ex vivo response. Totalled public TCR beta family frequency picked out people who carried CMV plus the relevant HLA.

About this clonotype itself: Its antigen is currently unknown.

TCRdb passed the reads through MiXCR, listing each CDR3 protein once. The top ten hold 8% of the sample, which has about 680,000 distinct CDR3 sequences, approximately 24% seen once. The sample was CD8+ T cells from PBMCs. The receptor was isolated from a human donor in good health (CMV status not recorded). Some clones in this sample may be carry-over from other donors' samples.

In DNA, the CDR3 is TGTGCCAGCAGCCGCCTCACCTACGGGGACGAGACCCAGTACTTC. Translated, it gives CASSRLTYGDETQYF. The chain is built from TRBV28 and TRBJ2-5, with D possibly being TRBD1 or TRBD2 (5 bases each). Trimming shortened V by 6 bases and J by 5 bases, and 19 bases separated the two germline ends. This CDR3 contains 15 residues. Germline V gene data show CDR1 as MDHEN and CDR2 as SYDVKM.